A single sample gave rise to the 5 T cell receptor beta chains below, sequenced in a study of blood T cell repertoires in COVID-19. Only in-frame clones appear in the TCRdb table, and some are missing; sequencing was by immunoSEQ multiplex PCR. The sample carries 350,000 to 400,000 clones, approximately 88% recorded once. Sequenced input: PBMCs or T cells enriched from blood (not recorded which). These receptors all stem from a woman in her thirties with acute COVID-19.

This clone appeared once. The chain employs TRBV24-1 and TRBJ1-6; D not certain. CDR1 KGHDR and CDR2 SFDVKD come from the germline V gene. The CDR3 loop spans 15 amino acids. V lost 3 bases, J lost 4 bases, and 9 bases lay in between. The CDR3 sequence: CATSDAAEYNSPLHF. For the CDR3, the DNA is TGTGCCACCAGTGATGCGGCCGAATATAATTCACCCCTCCACTTT.

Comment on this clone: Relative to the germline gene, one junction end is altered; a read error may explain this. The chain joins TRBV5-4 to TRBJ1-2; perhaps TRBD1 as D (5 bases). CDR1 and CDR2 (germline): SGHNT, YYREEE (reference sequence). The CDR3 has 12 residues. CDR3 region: CASSLDGHLSAF. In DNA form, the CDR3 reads TGTGCCAGCAGCCTAGATGGACACCTTTCTGCCTTC.

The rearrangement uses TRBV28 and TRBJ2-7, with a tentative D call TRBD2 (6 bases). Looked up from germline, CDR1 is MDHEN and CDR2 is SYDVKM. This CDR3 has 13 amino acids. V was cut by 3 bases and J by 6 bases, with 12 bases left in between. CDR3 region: CASSLGGGLEQYF. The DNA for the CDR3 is TGTGCCAGCAGTTTGGGCGGAGGGCTCGAGCAGTACTTC.

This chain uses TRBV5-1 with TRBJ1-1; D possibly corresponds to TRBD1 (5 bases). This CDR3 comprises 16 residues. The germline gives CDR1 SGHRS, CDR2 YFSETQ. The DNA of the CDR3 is TGCGTCTCTAGCGCGGGGGGTGCAAACCGGGGCACTGAAGCTTTCTTT. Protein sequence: CVSSAGGANRGTEAFF. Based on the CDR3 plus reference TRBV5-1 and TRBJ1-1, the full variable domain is KAGVTQTPRYLIKTRGQQVTLSCSPISGHRSVSWYQQTPGQGLQFLFEYFSETQRNKGNFPGRFSGRQFSNSRSEMNVSTLELGDSALYLCVSSAGGANRGTEAFFGQGTRLTVV.

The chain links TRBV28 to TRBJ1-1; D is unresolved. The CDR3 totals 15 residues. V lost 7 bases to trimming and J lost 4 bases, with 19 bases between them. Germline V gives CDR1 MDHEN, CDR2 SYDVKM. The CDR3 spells CASIRRSPGGTEAFF. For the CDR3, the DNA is TGTGCCAGCATCCGGCGGTCCCCGGGAGGCACTGAAGCTTTCTTT. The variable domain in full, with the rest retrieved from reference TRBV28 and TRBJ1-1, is DVKVTQSSRYLVKRTGEKVFLECVQDMDHENMFWYRQDPGLGLRLIYFSYDVKMKEKGDIPEGYSVSREKKERFSLILESASTNQTSMYLCASIRRSPGGTEAFFGQGTRLTVV.